This entry describes one T cell receptor beta chain. Its specificity is not known. With a J-beta primer mix and a sample-barcoded 5' primer, a second PCR ran about 7 to 12 cycles. TCRdb processed the 5' RACE reads anew with MiXCR; each CDR3 protein has one entry. Among fewer than 700,000 distinct CDR3 sequences listed, around 48% were seen once. The sample is drawn from a study of blood T cells in healthy people across ages. Study observations and caveats: There were more naive CD4+ cells and higher diversity in long-lived donors than in aged donors.

This CDR3 has 13 residues. The V gene end was trimmed by 8 bases and the J gene end by 4 bases; junction bases not matched to a gene: 5. The germline CDR1 and CDR2 sequences are GTSNPN and SVGIG (reference sequence). The chain links TRBV30 to TRBJ1-1; 12 bases agree with TRBD1. The TCR sequence derives from a man of 80 years or more in good health. Input material: blood. CDR3 in DNA: TGTGCCGGGGACAGGGGGCAAATCACTGAAGCTTTCTTT. This codes for CAGDRGQITEAFF.